The clone carrying this T cell receptor beta chain was seen ten or more times. Its antigen is not identified. Scientists amplified the TCR beta CDR3 regions from RNA transcripts. HTBI-primed RT-PCR formed the first round, and a multiplex PCR formed the second. One entry per CDR3 protein, called by TCRdb with MiXCR from the multiplex PCR reads. The table has 350,000 to 400,000 distinct CDR3 sequences, approximately 20% seen once. Trimming pared 5 bases from V and 0 bases from J, leaving 19 bases between. This CDR3 has 17 residues. Germline V lookup: CDR1 LGHDT, CDR2 YNNKEL (reference sequence). This entry comes from a study of Graves' ophthalmopathy and Graves' hyperthyroidism. Turning to the study itself: Peripheral blood sampling occurred at initial diagnosis, before any treatment. Study-wide findings and caveats: A classifier, a 13-signature model, separated ophthalmopathy from stable hyperthyroidism with more than 85% sensitivity and less than 83% specificity. A majority of expanded thyroid clonotypes exceeding 0.001 frequency were likewise present in blood.

Ophthalmopathy cases showed moderate-to-severe activity, scoring CAS ≥3 and NOSPECS ≥4, with duration under 3 months. The sequence was obtained from a woman under 30 with Graves' ophthalmopathy. This chain connects TRBV3-1 to TRBJ2-5, with D tentatively TRBD1 or TRBD2 (6 bases each). The sequenced material came from peripheral blood. The CDR3 coding sequence is TGTGCCAGCAGCAGAACCCACGCGGGACATCACCAAGAGACCCAGTACTTC. This codes for CASSRTHAGHHQETQYF.